Listed here are 11 T cell receptor beta chains from one sample, sequenced in a study of cytomegalovirus exposure and HLA in healthy donors (TCRdb year 2017). Library preparation used the immunoSEQ multiplex PCR assay. The multiplex PCR relied on a mix of 60 forward primers for TCR Vbeta segments and 13 reverse primers for TCR Jbeta segments. Not all clones reach the TCRdb copy of this immuneACCESS table, which keeps in-frame sequences only. Checked studies attribute under half of the gap to unresolved V genes and leave the rest unexplained. This sample comprises more than 150,000 clones, about four fifths of them detected only once. Of the sample, about 1.6% is held by the ten largest clones. The sequencing input was PBMCs. These receptors were collected from a man aged 50-60 years in good health and CMV-seronegative.

J is TRBJ1-2 and V is TRBV19; D is unresolved. Trimming took off 3 bases at V and 6 bases at J, with 17 bases between the two ends. CDR1 and CDR2 (germline): LNHDA, SQIVND (reference sequence). The CDR3 is 15 amino acids. The CDR3 coding sequence is TGTGCCAGTAGTATTAAGAGTAGCGTGTTTCATGGCTACACCTTC. Translated: CASSIKSSVFHGYTF.

Only a few counts were recorded for this clone. The V call is TRBV2, the J call TRBJ2-3; TRBD1 agrees at 10 bases. Germline lookup yields CDR1 SNHLY and CDR2 FYNNEI. J was trimmed by 3 bases and V by 8 bases; bases with no gene match: 8. The CDR3 is 15 residues long. CDR3: CASGPGQGRTDTQYF. The DNA of the CDR3 is TGTGCCAGCGGCCCGGGACAGGGGCGAACAGATACGCAGTATTTT. The full variable domain, in which reference TRBV2 and TRBJ2-3 provide the parts outside the CDR3, is EPEVTQTPSHQVTQMGQEVILRCVPISNHLYFYWYRQILGQKVEFLVSFYNNEISEKSEIFDDQFSVERPDGSNFTLKIRSTKLEDSAMYFCASGPGQGRTDTQYFGPGTRLTVL.

This clone has just a few counts. The rearrangement uses TRBV12-5 and TRBJ1-4; D might be TRBD1 (5 bases). The ends were cut back, 3 bases at V and 10 bases at J, with 15 bases in the middle. Germline V gene data show CDR1 as LGHNT and CDR2 as FRNRAP. There are 14 residues in the CDR3. CDR3 nucleotides: TGTGCTAGTGGTTTAGGCCCCCCGGGGGTAAAACTGTTTTTT. It is translated as CASGLGPPGVKLFF.

V is TRBV7-6 and J is TRBJ2-1, with 10 bases aligning to TRBD2. The V and J ends lost 2 bases and 6 bases, in that order; junction bases with no gene match: 4. The CDR3 sequence is 15 residues long. CDR1 and CDR2 (germline): SGHVS, FNYEAQ. CDR3 loop: CASSLRTSGPNEQFF. The CDR3 DNA is TGTGCCAGCAGCTTACGGACTAGCGGCCCCAATGAGCAGTTCTTC.

Only a few counts were recorded for this clone. The genes are TRBV19 and TRBJ1-4; weak D call: TRBD1 (5 bases). Germline V gene data show CDR1 as LNHDA and CDR2 as SQIVND (reference sequence). CDR3 length equals 15 residues. Deletions cut 5 bases from V and 6 bases from J, with 16 bases between. CDR3 in DNA: TGTGCCAGTAGTCCAGACAGAGATAATCATGAAAAACTGTTTTTT. It specifies CASSPDRDNHEKLFF.

The J gene is TRBJ2-7, the V gene TRBV15, with TRBD1 matching over 7 bases. This CDR3 is 16 amino acids long. V trimming: 0 bases; J trimming: 4 bases; junction bases outside the gene matches: 9. Germline CDR1 reads LNHNV; CDR2 reads YYDKDF (reference sequence). In nucleotides, the CDR3 is TGTGCCACCAGCAGAGAAAGGAACAGGGGAATTTACGAGCAGTACTTC. It specifies CATSRERNRGIYEQYF.

This chain joins TRBV4-2 and TRBJ2-1; 11 positions match TRBD2. The CDR3 has 18 amino acids. Germline CDR1 and CDR2: LGHNA and YNFKEQ. The V gene end was trimmed by 1 base and the J gene end by 7 bases; junction bases not matched to a gene: 12. Here the CDR3 DNA reads TGTGCCAGCAGCCAAGTGGGAATGACTAGCGGGGAGACTAATGAGCAGTTCTTC. Translation gives CASSQVGMTSGETNEQFF.

This chain joins TRBV5-1 and TRBJ2-4; tentative D call: TRBD1 (6 bases). Per germline, CDR1 SGHRS and CDR2 YFSETQ. The CDR3 consists of 14 residues. Trimming left V 2 bases short and J 6 bases short, with 12 bases between. CDR3 amino acids: CASSLGGLRNIQYF. In DNA, the CDR3 is TGCGCCAGCAGCTTAGGGGGTTTGAGAAACATTCAGTACTTC.

The chain links TRBV7-2 to TRBJ2-3, with a possible D match to TRBD1 (5 bases). Germline lookup yields CDR1 SGHTA and CDR2 FQGNSA. With 2 bases removed from V and 4 bases from J, the gap between germline ends came to 16 bases. CDR3 size: 16 residues. The CDR3 spells CASSLQLARVADTQYF. DNA of the CDR3: TGTGCCAGCAGCTTACAATTAGCCAGGGTAGCAGATACGCAGTATTTT.

The chain couples TRBV6-1 to TRBJ2-5; 7 bases are a match to TRBD2. Germline CDR1 reads MNHNS; CDR2 reads SASEGT. The ends lost 10 bases at V and 5 bases at J; junction bases unmatched: 7. CDR3 length equals 12 residues. CDR3 amino acids: CATRLAWETQYF. The CDR3 bases are TGTGCCACCCGACTAGCTTGGGAGACCCAGTACTTC.

This rearrangement joins TRBV6-5 to TRBJ1-5, with 9 bases fitting TRBD1. Germline V gene lookup returns CDR1 MNHEY and CDR2 SVGAGI. After removal of 8 bases from V and 6 bases from J, the junction contained 8 bases not matched to a gene. This CDR3 has 14 amino acids. CDR3 amino acids: CASGKQGASQPQHF. The CDR3 DNA sequence: TGTGCCAGCGGAAAACAGGGGGCAAGTCAGCCCCAGCATTTT.